This TCR beta chain was sequenced in a study of control samples from healthy donors and cancer patients. From germline, CDR1 is SGDLS and CDR2 YYNGEE. CDR3 length: 15 residues. The V end was cut by 0 bases, the J end by 4 bases, with 11 bases between. The data were produced by immunoSEQ multiplex PCR, yet TCRdb's version contains in-frame clones alone and is incomplete. This table has about 70,000 clones, 94% appearing once. Source material: blood. This sequence joins TRBV9 and TRBJ2-1, with a tentative D call TRBD1 (6 bases). The TCR originated in a woman under 40 in good health. The CDR3 coding sequence is TGTGCCAGCAGCGTAGCCCCAGGGGTTTACAATGAGCAGTTCTTC. Translating it yields CASSVAPGVYNEQFF.